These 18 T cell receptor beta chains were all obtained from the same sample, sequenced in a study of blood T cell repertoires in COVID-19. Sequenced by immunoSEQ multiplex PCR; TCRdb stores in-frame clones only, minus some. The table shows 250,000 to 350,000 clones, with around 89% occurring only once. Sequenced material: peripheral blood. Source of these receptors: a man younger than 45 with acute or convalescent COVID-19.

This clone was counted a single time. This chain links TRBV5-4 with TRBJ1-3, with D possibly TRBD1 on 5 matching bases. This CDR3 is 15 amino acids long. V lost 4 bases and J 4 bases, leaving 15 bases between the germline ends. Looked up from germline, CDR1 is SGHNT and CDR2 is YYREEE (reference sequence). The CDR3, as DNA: TGTGCCAGCAGCGCCACCGGGACTCCGGGAAACACCATATATTTT. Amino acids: CASSATGTPGNTIYF.

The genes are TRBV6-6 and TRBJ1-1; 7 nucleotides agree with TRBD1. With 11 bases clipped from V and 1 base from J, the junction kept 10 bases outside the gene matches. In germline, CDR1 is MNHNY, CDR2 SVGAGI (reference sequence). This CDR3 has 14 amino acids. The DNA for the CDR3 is TGTGCCGGAAGGGTTCAGGGGGGGAACACTGAAGCTTTCTTT. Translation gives CAGRVQGGNTEAFF.

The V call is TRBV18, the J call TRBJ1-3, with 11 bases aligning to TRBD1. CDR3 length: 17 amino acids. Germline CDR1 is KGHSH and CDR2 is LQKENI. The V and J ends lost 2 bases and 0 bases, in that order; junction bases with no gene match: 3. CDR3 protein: CASSPGQGAFSGNTIYF. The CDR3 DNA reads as TGTGCCAGCTCACCAGGACAGGGGGCCTTCTCTGGAAACACCATATATTTT.

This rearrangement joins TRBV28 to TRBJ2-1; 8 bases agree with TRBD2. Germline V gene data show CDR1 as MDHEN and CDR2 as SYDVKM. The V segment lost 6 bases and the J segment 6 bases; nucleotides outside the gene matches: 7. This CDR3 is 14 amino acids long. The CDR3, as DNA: TGTGCCAGCAGACCCGGGGGGGGTTTCAATGAGCAGTTCTTC. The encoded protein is CASRPGGGFNEQFF.

The CDR3 DNA follows: TGTGCCATCAGTGAGTCGACAGGGATGCCCGCTGGCTACACCTTC. Protein sequence: CAISESTGMPAGYTF. The chain joins TRBV10-3 to TRBJ1-2; 7 bases agree with TRBD1. The CDR3 has 15 residues. With V trimmed by 0 bases and J by 7 bases, 8 bases remained unmatched. CDR1 and CDR2 from the germline V gene are ENHRY and SYGVKD.

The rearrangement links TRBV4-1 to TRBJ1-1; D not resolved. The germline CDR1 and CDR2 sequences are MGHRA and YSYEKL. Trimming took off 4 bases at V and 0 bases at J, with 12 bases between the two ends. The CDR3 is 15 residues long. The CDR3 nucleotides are TGCGCCAGCAGCCCCCCTTTAGCGGTGAACACTGAAGCTTTCTTT. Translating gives CASSPPLAVNTEAFF.

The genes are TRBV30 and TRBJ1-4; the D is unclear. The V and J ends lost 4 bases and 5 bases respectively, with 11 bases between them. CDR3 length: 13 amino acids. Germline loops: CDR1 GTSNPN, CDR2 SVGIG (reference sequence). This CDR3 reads CAWMAQPNEKLFF. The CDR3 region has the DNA TGTGCCTGGATGGCTCAACCAAATGAAAAACTGTTTTTT.

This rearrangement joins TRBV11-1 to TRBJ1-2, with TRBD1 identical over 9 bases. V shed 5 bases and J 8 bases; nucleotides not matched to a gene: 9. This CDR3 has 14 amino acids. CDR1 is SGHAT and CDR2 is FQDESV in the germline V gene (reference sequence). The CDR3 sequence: CASSPLGQGFGYTF. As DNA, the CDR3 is TGTGCCAGCAGCCCCCTTGGACAGGGGTTCGGCTACACCTTC.

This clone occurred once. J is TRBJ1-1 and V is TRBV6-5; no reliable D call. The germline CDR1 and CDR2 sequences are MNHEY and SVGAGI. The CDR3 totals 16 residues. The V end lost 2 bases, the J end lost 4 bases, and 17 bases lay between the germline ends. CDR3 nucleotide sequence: TGTGCCAGCAGTTACGCGGGTGGGCGTGTAGGCACTGAAGCTTTCTTT. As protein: CASSYAGGRVGTEAFF.

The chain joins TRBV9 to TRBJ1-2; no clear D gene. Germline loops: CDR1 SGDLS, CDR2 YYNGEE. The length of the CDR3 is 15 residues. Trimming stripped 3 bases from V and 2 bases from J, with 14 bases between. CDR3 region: CASSATDSANYGYTF. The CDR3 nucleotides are TGTGCCAGCAGCGCGACGGACTCGGCCAACTATGGCTACACCTTC.

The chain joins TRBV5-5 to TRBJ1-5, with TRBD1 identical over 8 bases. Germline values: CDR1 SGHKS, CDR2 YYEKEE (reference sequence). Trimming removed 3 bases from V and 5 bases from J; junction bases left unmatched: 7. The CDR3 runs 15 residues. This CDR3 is CASSSSGGLDQPQHF. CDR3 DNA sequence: TGTGCCAGCAGCTCGTCAGGGGGCCTGGATCAGCCCCAGCATTTT.

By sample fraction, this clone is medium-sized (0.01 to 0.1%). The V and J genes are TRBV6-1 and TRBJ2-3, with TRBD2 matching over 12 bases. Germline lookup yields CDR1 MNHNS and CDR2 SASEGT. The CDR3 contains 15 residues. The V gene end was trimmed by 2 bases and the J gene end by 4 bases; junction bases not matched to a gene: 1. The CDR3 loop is CASSELAGGPDTQYF. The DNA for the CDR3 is TGTGCCAGCAGTGAACTAGCGGGGGGGCCAGATACGCAGTATTTT.

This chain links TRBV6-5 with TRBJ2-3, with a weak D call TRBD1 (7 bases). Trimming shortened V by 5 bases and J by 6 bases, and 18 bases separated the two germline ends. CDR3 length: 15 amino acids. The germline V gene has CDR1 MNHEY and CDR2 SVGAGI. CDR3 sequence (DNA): TGTGCCAGCAGTCGCGGGACAGCCGGAATGGATACGCAGTATTTT. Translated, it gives CASSRGTAGMDTQYF.

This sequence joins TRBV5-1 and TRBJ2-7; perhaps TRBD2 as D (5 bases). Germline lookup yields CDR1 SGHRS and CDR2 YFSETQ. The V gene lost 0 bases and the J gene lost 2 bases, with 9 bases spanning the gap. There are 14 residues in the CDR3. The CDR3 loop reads CASSLDVAPYEQYF. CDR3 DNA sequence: TGCGCCAGCAGCTTGGATGTAGCGCCCTACGAGCAGTACTTC.

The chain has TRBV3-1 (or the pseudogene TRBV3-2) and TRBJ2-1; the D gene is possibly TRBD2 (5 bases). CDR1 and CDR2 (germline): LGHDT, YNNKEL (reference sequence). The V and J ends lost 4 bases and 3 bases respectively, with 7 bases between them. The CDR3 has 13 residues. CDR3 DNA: TGTGCCAGCAGCCCGGGGAGCTACAATGAGCAGTTCTTC. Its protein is CASSPGSYNEQFF.

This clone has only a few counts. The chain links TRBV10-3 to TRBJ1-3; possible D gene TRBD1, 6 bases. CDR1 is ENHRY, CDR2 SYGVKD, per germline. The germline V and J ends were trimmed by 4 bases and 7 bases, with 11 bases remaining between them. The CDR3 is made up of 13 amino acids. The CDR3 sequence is CAISATGKNTIYF. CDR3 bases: TGTGCCATCAGTGCAACAGGGAAGAACACCATATATTTT.

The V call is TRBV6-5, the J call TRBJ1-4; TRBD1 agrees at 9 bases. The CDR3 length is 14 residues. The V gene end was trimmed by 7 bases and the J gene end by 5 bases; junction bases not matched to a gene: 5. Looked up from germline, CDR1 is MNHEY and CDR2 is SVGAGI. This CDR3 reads CASNRQGGNEKLFF. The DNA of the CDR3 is TGTGCCAGCAATAGACAGGGGGGGAATGAAAAACTGTTTTTT.

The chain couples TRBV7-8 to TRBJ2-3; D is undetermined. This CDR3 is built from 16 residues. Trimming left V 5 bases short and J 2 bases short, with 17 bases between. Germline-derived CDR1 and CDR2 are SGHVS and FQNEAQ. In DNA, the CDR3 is TGTGCCAGCAGCCCCGTCTCCCGGGTTGACACAGATACGCAGTATTTT. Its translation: CASSPVSRVDTDTQYF. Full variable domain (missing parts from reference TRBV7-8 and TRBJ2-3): GAGVSQSPRYKVAKRGQDVALRCDPISGHVSLFWYQQALGQGPEFLTYFQNEAQLDKSGLPSDRFFAERPEGSVSTLKIQRTQQEDSAVYLCASSPVSRVDTDTQYFGPGTRLTVL.